A selection of T cell receptor beta chains follows, all from one sample in a study of T-cell reconstitution after alpha-beta-depleted transplantation in children. TCRdb used MiXCR to reprocess the PCR reads, holding one entry per CDR3 protein. Of some 240,000 distinct CDR3 sequences in the sample, 9.7% were seen once. Material: PBMCs from the stem cell graft donor, obtained from the stem cell graft. Receptor source: a human donor who donated a stem cell graft to a child with SCID. Both conserved end residues are trimmed from each CDR3. A D gene is named only where the DNA matches it firmly.

j_call: TRBJ2-3; v_call: TRBV4-1; cdr3_length: 15; d_call: .; cdr3_aa: ASSLGGGPNPTDTQY
j_call: TRBJ2-7; v_call: TRBV27; cdr3_length: 12; d_call: TRBD1; cdr3_aa: ASSWTGGEDEQY
j_call: TRBJ2-2; v_call: TRBV20-1; cdr3_length: 11; d_call: .; cdr3_aa: SVGVPKTGELF
j_call: TRBJ2-5; v_call: TRBV5-5; cdr3_length: 13; d_call: .; cdr3_aa: ASSFLSGEEETQY
j_call: TRBJ2-3; v_call: TRBV7-2; cdr3_length: 13; d_call: .; cdr3_aa: ASSFAVRITDTQY
j_call: TRBJ2-1; v_call: TRBV2; cdr3_length: 14; d_call: .; cdr3_aa: ASSDRTRGTYNEQF
j_call: TRBJ1-1; v_call: TRBV3-1; cdr3_length: 13; d_call: .; cdr3_aa: ASSQGQARSAEAF
j_call: TRBJ2-7; v_call: TRBV2; cdr3_length: 10; d_call: .; cdr3_aa: ASMQGSYEQY
j_call: TRBJ2-1; v_call: TRBV6-2/TRBV6-3; cdr3_length: 18; d_call: TRBD2; cdr3_aa: ASYPPRTGRAGGSINEQF
j_call: TRBJ1-1; v_call: TRBV28; cdr3_length: 13; d_call: .; cdr3_aa: ASTVRGSMNTEAF
j_call: TRBJ1-4; v_call: TRBV7-9; cdr3_length: 11; d_call: TRBD1; cdr3_aa: ASSRGLGEKLF
j_call: TRBJ2-1; v_call: TRBV2; cdr3_length: 10; d_call: .; cdr3_aa: ASTKVGNEQF
j_call: TRBJ2-2; v_call: TRBV5-1; cdr3_length: 13; d_call: .; cdr3_aa: ASSLGHTNTGELF
j_call: TRBJ1-5; v_call: TRBV3-1; cdr3_length: 13; d_call: .; cdr3_aa: ASSPGAVGNQPQH
j_call: TRBJ2-1; v_call: TRBV4-1; cdr3_length: 14; d_call: .; cdr3_aa: ASSPQPGTIYNEQF
j_call: TRBJ2-7; v_call: TRBV7-3; cdr3_length: 11; d_call: .; cdr3_aa: ASSLTETLEQY
j_call: TRBJ2-5; v_call: TRBV20-1; cdr3_length: 13; d_call: TRBD2; cdr3_aa: SARVGGGGTETQY
j_call: TRBJ2-5; v_call: TRBV5-1; cdr3_length: 12; d_call: TRBD1; cdr3_aa: ASSPWTGQETQY
j_call: TRBJ1-2; v_call: TRBV6-1; cdr3_length: 13; d_call: TRBD1; cdr3_aa: ASSPGTGENYGYT
j_call: TRBJ2-3; v_call: TRBV2; cdr3_length: 13; d_call: TRBD2; cdr3_aa: ASRGRTSGTDTQY
j_call: TRBJ2-7; v_call: TRBV6-5; cdr3_length: 12; d_call: .; cdr3_aa: ASSFQGPPYEQY
j_call: TRBJ2-4; v_call: TRBV5-1; cdr3_length: 13; d_call: .; cdr3_aa: ASSLSLGGLNIQY
j_call: TRBJ2-1; v_call: TRBV5-1; cdr3_length: 10; d_call: .; cdr3_aa: ASSLQYNEQF
j_call: TRBJ1-2; v_call: TRBV18; cdr3_length: 12; d_call: .; cdr3_aa: ASSPFGANYGYT
j_call: TRBJ1-4; v_call: TRBV4-3; cdr3_length: 13; d_call: TRBD1; cdr3_aa: ASSHGQGWGEKLF
j_call: TRBJ2-3; v_call: TRBV2; cdr3_length: 12; d_call: TRBD2; cdr3_aa: ASGRGGSTDTQY
j_call: TRBJ1-3; v_call: TRBV5-1; cdr3_length: 13; d_call: .; cdr3_aa: ASSTTPQSGNTIY
j_call: TRBJ1-1; v_call: TRBV20-1; cdr3_length: 10; d_call: .; cdr3_aa: SAPTGNTEAF
j_call: TRBJ1-2; v_call: TRBV5-1; cdr3_length: 12; d_call: .; cdr3_aa: ASSVTAELYGYT
j_call: TRBJ2-1; v_call: TRBV18; cdr3_length: 13; d_call: .; cdr3_aa: ASSPLTPKGNEQF
j_call: TRBJ1-4; v_call: TRBV18; cdr3_length: 18; d_call: TRBD1; cdr3_aa: ASSPQRPGTGSATNEKLF
j_call: TRBJ2-5; v_call: TRBV5-6; cdr3_length: 11; d_call: .; cdr3_aa: ASSWGLGETQY
j_call: TRBJ2-2; v_call: TRBV12-3/TRBV12-4; cdr3_length: 13; d_call: .; cdr3_aa: ASSLRGLNTGELF
j_call: TRBJ2-2; v_call: TRBV20-1; cdr3_length: 12; d_call: TRBD2; cdr3_aa: SARTSGHTGELF
j_call: TRBJ1-3; v_call: TRBV7-2; cdr3_length: 13; d_call: .; cdr3_aa: ASSADGLSGNTIY
j_call: TRBJ2-1; v_call: TRBV7-2; cdr3_length: 13; d_call: .; cdr3_aa: ASSLDLGSYNEQF
j_call: TRBJ1-1; v_call: TRBV19; cdr3_length: 10; d_call: .; cdr3_aa: ASRAGDTEAF
j_call: TRBJ2-7; v_call: TRBV5-1; cdr3_length: 17; d_call: TRBD1; cdr3_aa: ASSLVRGSVGAVHYEQY
j_call: TRBJ2-7; v_call: TRBV20-1; cdr3_length: 14; d_call: TRBD1; cdr3_aa: SARAPWGQGPYEQY
j_call: TRBJ1-6; v_call: TRBV12-3/TRBV12-4; cdr3_length: 12; d_call: .; cdr3_aa: ASSPGLVNSPLH
j_call: TRBJ2-3; v_call: TRBV20-1; cdr3_length: 12; d_call: .; cdr3_aa: SASTGSVADTQY